Included here is one TCR beta chain sequence, with context. Its antigen is undetermined. This sample is part of a study of radiation and T cells in renal cell carcinoma. Study-level information: Nephrectomy followed 15 Gy stereotactic body radiation by 4 weeks. Study-level points and caveats: Top tumor clonotypes rose in blood 2 weeks post-radiation, then contracted.

The time point here: blood 2 weeks post-SBRT. Treatment: 15 Gy SBRT to primary tumor, nephrectomy 4 weeks later. Blood was sampled at baseline, 2 weeks and 4 weeks after SBRT. This renal cell carcinoma was of the clear cell type. V lost 5 bases and J lost 0, with 8 bases in between. The CDR3 is 14 residues long. Germline V CDR1 and CDR2: MNHNS, SASEGT. Sequenced by immunoSEQ multiplex PCR; TCRdb stores in-frame clones only, minus some. The table records some 130,000 clones, around four fifths of them present only once. The J gene is TRBJ1-5, the V gene TRBV6-1, with D hard to call. The clonotype comes from a woman aged 55 to 70 with renal cell carcinoma. The material sequenced was blood, taken from a patient whose treatment included radiotherapy and nephrectomy. The chain's CDR3 is CASSPDISNQPQHF. In DNA form, the CDR3 reads TGTGCCAGCAGTCCAGACATTAGCAATCAGCCCCAGCATTTT.